The rows below give T cell receptor beta chains drawn from one sample of a study of blood T cells in healthy people across ages. TCRdb recomputed calls from the 5' RACE reads with MiXCR, one row per CDR3 protein. Seen here are hundreds of thousands of distinct CDR3 sequences, around 32% observed once, and the top ten hold roughly 15%. Sequenced sample: blood. The receptors shown here come from a woman older than 75 in good health. CDR3s include the opening cysteine and the closing phenylalanine or tryptophan. The order of the fields is CDR3 DNA, CDR3 protein, D gene, J gene, clone size, V gene. D genes are given only for firm matches. A clone size is listed for some rows: how often the clone was seen (once, few, many), or a class if it is expanded.

cdr3_nt: TGTGCCAGCAGCGCCGGGACTAGCGGCTCCTACGAGCAGTACTTC; cdr3_aa: CASSAGTSGSYEQYF; d_call: TRBD2; j_call: TRBJ2-7; clone_size: many; v_call: TRBV9
cdr3_nt: TGTGCCAGCAGTGAAGGCAGGTTAATCAGCTCCTATAATTCACCCCTCCACTTT; cdr3_aa: CASSEGRLISSYNSPLHF; d_call: .; j_call: TRBJ1-6; clone_size: few; v_call: TRBV6-1
cdr3_nt: TGCGCCAGCAGCCCACTGATCTCTGGGGCCAACGTCCTGACTTTC; cdr3_aa: CASSPLISGANVLTF; d_call: .; j_call: TRBJ2-6; clone_size: .; v_call: TRBV5-1
cdr3_nt: TGCAGTGCTAGAGTGGGCACAACTAATGAAAAACTGTTTTTT; cdr3_aa: CSARVGTTNEKLFF; d_call: .; j_call: TRBJ1-4; clone_size: few; v_call: TRBV20-1
cdr3_nt: TGTGCCAGCAGCCGCCGACAGGGACCTCAAGACACAGATACGCAGTATTTT; cdr3_aa: CASSRRQGPQDTDTQYF; d_call: TRBD1; j_call: TRBJ2-3; clone_size: many; v_call: TRBV7-2
cdr3_nt: TGCGCCAGCAGCCCGCCGGGACAGGGGAACTCTGGCTACACCTTC; cdr3_aa: CASSPPGQGNSGYTF; d_call: TRBD1; j_call: TRBJ1-2; clone_size: many; v_call: TRBV5-1
cdr3_nt: TGCAGTGCTAGATCCGGGAGCTCCTACAATGAGCAGTTCTTC; cdr3_aa: CSARSGSSYNEQFF; d_call: .; j_call: TRBJ2-1; clone_size: many; v_call: TRBV20-1
cdr3_nt: TGCGCCAGCAGCTCCCCTAGCCAGACAGATACGCAGTATTTT; cdr3_aa: CASSSPSQTDTQYF; d_call: .; j_call: TRBJ2-3; clone_size: once; v_call: TRBV5-1
cdr3_nt: TGTGCCAGCTCACCACTGCGGGTCCGGGAGACCCAGTACTTC; cdr3_aa: CASSPLRVRETQYF; d_call: .; j_call: TRBJ2-5; clone_size: many; v_call: TRBV18
cdr3_nt: TGCAGTGCTAGAGATGGGGGGGGGGTACTAGGTGAGCAGTTCTTC; cdr3_aa: CSARDGGGVLGEQFF; d_call: TRBD2; j_call: TRBJ2-1; clone_size: few; v_call: TRBV20-1
cdr3_nt: TGTGCCAGCAGTCCGGAGGGACTAGCGAATCGTCCAGATACGCAGTATTTT; cdr3_aa: CASSPEGLANRPDTQYF; d_call: TRBD2; j_call: TRBJ2-3; clone_size: few; v_call: TRBV28
cdr3_nt: TGTGCCAGCAGTGTTCCCCGCAGGCCGAACACTGAAGCTTTCTTT; cdr3_aa: CASSVPRRPNTEAFF; d_call: .; j_call: TRBJ1-1; clone_size: few; v_call: TRBV6-1
cdr3_nt: TGTGCCAGCAGCCAAGTAGCAGCAGCTAACTATGGCTACACCTTC; cdr3_aa: CASSQVAAANYGYTF; d_call: .; j_call: TRBJ1-2; clone_size: many; v_call: TRBV3-1
cdr3_nt: TGTGCCAGCAGCGTAGTAGGGGGGCCTTTACCAGATACGCAGTATTTT; cdr3_aa: CASSVVGGPLPDTQYF; d_call: .; j_call: TRBJ2-3; clone_size: few; v_call: TRBV9
cdr3_nt: TGCGCCAGCAGTACCGGGACAGGGGGATTAGGCACTGAAGCTTTCTTT; cdr3_aa: CASSTGTGGLGTEAFF; d_call: TRBD1; j_call: TRBJ1-1; clone_size: many; v_call: TRBV5-1
cdr3_nt: TGCGCCAGCAGACTCGGACACAATGGGCAGTTCTTC; cdr3_aa: CASRLGHNGQFF; d_call: .; j_call: TRBJ2-1; clone_size: .; v_call: TRBV2
cdr3_nt: TGCAGCGTTGAGTTCAGGACAGGGCCCTCCTACGAGCAGTACTTC; cdr3_aa: CSVEFRTGPSYEQYF; d_call: TRBD1; j_call: TRBJ2-7; clone_size: .; v_call: TRBV29-1
cdr3_nt: TGCGCCAGCAGCCAAGGGTGGGCGGGAGACGAGCAGTACTTC; cdr3_aa: CASSQGWAGDEQYF; d_call: TRBD2; j_call: TRBJ2-7; clone_size: many; v_call: TRBV4-3
cdr3_nt: TGCAGGGCTATGAGGGGTCGAGAGACCCAGTACTTC; cdr3_aa: CRAMRGRETQYF; d_call: .; j_call: TRBJ2-5; clone_size: few; v_call: TRBV20-1
cdr3_nt: TGTGCCATCAGGGCGACAGGGGAAAACGAAAAACTGTTTTTT; cdr3_aa: CAIRATGENEKLFF; d_call: TRBD1; j_call: TRBJ1-4; clone_size: many; v_call: TRBV10-3
cdr3_nt: TGTGCCAGCAGCCAAGCGAAGGTTGGCTACACCTTC; cdr3_aa: CASSQAKVGYTF; d_call: .; j_call: TRBJ1-2; clone_size: .; v_call: TRBV3-1
cdr3_nt: TGCGCCGTCAGTGAGGGTAGCGGGGGAGAAGAGACCCAGTACTTC; cdr3_aa: CAVSEGSGGEETQYF; d_call: TRBD2; j_call: TRBJ2-5; clone_size: .; v_call: TRBV10-3